These 30 T cell receptor beta chains were sequenced from one sample in a study of blood T cells in healthy people across ages. Primers used in a second PCR of about 7 to 11 cycles were a sample-barcoded 5' primer and a J-beta primer mix. TCRdb recomputed calls from the 5' RACE reads with MiXCR, one row per CDR3 protein. The table lists over 450,000 distinct CDR3 sequences, nearly 25% of them singletons. These sequences were also reported in another study, on T cells of mothers and their children.

The sequenced sample was blood. Receptor source: a boy aged 5-17 years in good health.

This clonotype was seen only a few times. This chain connects TRBV28 to TRBJ1-6; 8 nucleotides align to TRBD1. From germline, CDR1 is MDHEN and CDR2 SYDVKM. The V segment lost 3 bases and the J segment 14 bases; nucleotides outside the gene matches: 12. The CDR3 consists of 15 residues. CDR3 protein: CASSLAGTGPVALHF. The DNA of the CDR3 is TGTGCCAGCAGTTTGGCCGGGACAGGCCCTGTGGCCCTCCACTTT.

The rearrangement links TRBV14 to TRBJ2-3, with no clear D. Germline V gene data show CDR1 as SGHDN and CDR2 as FVKESK. V dropped 4 bases and J dropped 6 bases, with 11 bases sitting between them. The CDR3 is made up of 13 amino acids. CDR3 bases: TGTGCCAGCAGCCGTGGGGTTCCGGATACGCAGTATTTT. It encodes CASSRGVPDTQYF.

The rearrangement joins TRBV20-1 to TRBJ2-2; TRBD1 or TRBD2 may be the D gene (7 bases each). Per germline, CDR1 DFQATT and CDR2 SNEGSKA (reference sequence). Trimming cost V 6 bases and J 1 base, with 12 bases left between them. This CDR3 is 14 amino acids long. CDR3 sequence: CSAARGGNTGELFF. The CDR3 DNA sequence: TGCAGTGCGGCCAGGGGGGGGAACACCGGGGAGCTGTTTTTT.

This clonotype was found a few times. The chain links TRBV7-2 to TRBJ1-3; no firm D call. Germline V lookup: CDR1 SGHTA, CDR2 FQGNSA. The CDR3 is 15 residues long. Trimming stripped 2 bases from V and 1 base from J, with 9 bases between. The CDR3 loop reads CASSLLTISGNTIYF. CDR3 bases: TGTGCCAGCAGCTTATTAACGATATCTGGAAACACCATATATTTT. Using reference TRBV7-2 and TRBJ1-3 for the parts outside the CDR3, the full variable domain is GAGVSQSPSNKVTEKGKDVELRCDPISGHTALYWYRQSLGQGLEFLIYFQGNSAPDKSGLPSDRFSAERTGGSVSTLTIQRTQQEDSAVYLCASSLLTISGNTIYFGEGSWLTVV.

This sequence joins TRBV9 and TRBJ2-7; D is uncertain. This CDR3 has 15 residues. Germline V gives CDR1 SGDLS, CDR2 YYNGEE. V lost 1 base and J lost 3, with 14 bases in between. The CDR3 DNA follows: TGTGCCAGCAGCGTATCGGCTGCAGTCGGCTACGAGCAGTACTTC. It specifies CASSVSAAVGYEQYF.

This chain connects TRBV20-1 to TRBJ2-1; no clear D. This CDR3 has 10 residues. V shed 3 bases and J shed 8 bases, with 5 bases lying between them. Germline V gives CDR1 DFQATT, CDR2 SNEGSKA (reference sequence). CDR3 residues: CSAREHEQFF. The CDR3 region has the DNA TGCAGTGCTAGGGAGCATGAGCAGTTCTTC.

This clonotype was counted only a few times. The chain recombines TRBV7-9 with TRBJ1-4; D ambiguous. Germline V gene lookup returns CDR1 SEHNR and CDR2 FQNEAQ (reference sequence). The CDR3 is 18 amino acids. The V and J ends lost 1 base and 3 bases respectively, with 18 bases between them. CDR3 DNA: TGTGCCAGCAGCTTAGGGTTGTATGGGAACCACGCTAATGAAAAACTGTTTTTT. The encoded protein is CASSLGLYGNHANEKLFF.

The V gene is TRBV7-2, the J gene TRBJ2-7; D tentatively fits TRBD1 or TRBD2 (6 bases each). Germline V lookup: CDR1 SGHTA, CDR2 FQGNSA. The V gene lost 1 base and the J gene lost 0 bases, with 13 bases spanning the gap. The CDR3 extends over 16 amino acids. CDR3 amino acids: CASSLGIGGGSYEQYF. As DNA, the CDR3 is TGTGCCAGCAGCTTAGGTATAGGGGGAGGCTCCTACGAGCAGTACTTC.

This chain joins TRBV6-5 and TRBJ2-7, with TRBD1 matching over 8 bases. J was trimmed by 3 bases and V by 2 bases; bases with no gene match: 6. Germline V gene lookup returns CDR1 MNHEY and CDR2 SVGAGI. The length of the CDR3 is 15 residues. The chain's CDR3 is CASSYRPGQGYEQYF. As DNA, the CDR3 is TGTGCCAGCAGTTACCGCCCCGGACAGGGCTACGAGCAGTACTTC.

The chain employs TRBV6-2 or TRBV6-3 and TRBJ2-1, with D uncertain. V dropped 4 bases and J dropped 0 bases, with 7 bases sitting between them. Germline V gene lookup returns CDR1 MNHEY and CDR2 SVGEGT. The CDR3 is made up of 14 amino acids. CDR3 loop: CASSFQSSYNEQFF. CDR3 sequence (DNA): TGTGCCAGCAGTTTTCAAAGCTCCTACAATGAGCAGTTCTTC.

The rearrangement links TRBV20-1 to TRBJ1-2, with 8 bases fitting TRBD1. Per germline, CDR1 DFQATT and CDR2 SNEGSKA (reference sequence). This CDR3 has 17 residues. With V trimmed by 2 bases and J by 2 bases, 13 bases remained unmatched. CDR3 residues: CSARPPGQGGVNYGYTF. The CDR3 DNA sequence: TGCAGTGCTAGACCCCCCGGACAGGGAGGGGTAAACTATGGCTACACCTTC.

This clonotype was seen more than once but under ten times. The chain is built from TRBV6-2 or TRBV6-3 and TRBJ1-4, with D maybe TRBD1 (6 bases). CDR1 and CDR2 (germline): MNHEY, SVGEGT. The CDR3 covers 14 residues. The V and J ends lost 6 bases and 5 bases respectively, with 13 bases between them. The CDR3 loop is CASSRDRPNEKLFF. CDR3 coding DNA: TGTGCCAGCAGCCGAGACAGGCCGAATGAAAAACTGTTTTTT.

V and J are TRBV19 and TRBJ1-2; maybe TRBD1 (6 bases). CDR3 length: 14 amino acids. Germline assignment: CDR1 LNHDA and CDR2 SQIVND (reference sequence). The V end lost 5 bases, the J end lost 8 bases, and 18 bases lay between the germline ends. CDR3 region: CASSYGGPIGGYTF. CDR3 in DNA: TGTGCCAGTAGTTATGGGGGGCCCATTGGAGGCTACACCTTC.

The chain links TRBV10-3 to TRBJ2-5, with D perhaps TRBD2 (5 bases). V gave up 0 bases and J gave up 5 bases, with 13 bases separating them. This CDR3 is built from 15 residues. CDR1 ENHRY and CDR2 SYGVKD come from the germline V gene. CDR3: CAISESSGSGETQYF. DNA of the CDR3: TGTGCCATCAGTGAGTCTTCAGGATCGGGGGAGACCCAGTACTTC.

This clonotype was seen a handful of times. The chain combines TRBV4-3 with TRBJ2-1, with 11 bases fitting TRBD1. J gave up 10 bases and V 4 bases, and 6 bases lay outside the gene matches. Germline CDR1 and CDR2: LGHNA and YSLEER. The length of the CDR3 is 14 residues. The CDR3 sequence is CASSRGQGAWEQFF. CDR3 DNA sequence: TGCGCCAGCAGCCGTGGACAGGGGGCATGGGAGCAGTTCTTC.

The CDR3 nucleotides read TGTGCCAGCTCCTCAAGGGCAGGCCCCTACGAGCAGTACTTC. Translation gives CASSSRAGPYEQYF. This sequence joins TRBV12-3 or TRBV12-4 and TRBJ2-7, with unresolved D. There are 14 residues in the CDR3. Deletions cut 8 bases from V and 2 bases from J, with 16 bases between.

V usage is TRBV10-3 and J usage is TRBJ2-1; no firm D call. The CDR3 totals 13 residues. From germline, CDR1 is ENHRY and CDR2 SYGVKD. Trimming pared 2 bases from V and 6 bases from J, leaving 8 bases between. Here the CDR3 reads CAISEPSTNEQFF. The DNA for the CDR3 is TGTGCCATCAGTGAGCCATCGACCAATGAGCAGTTCTTC.

The genes are TRBV29-1 and TRBJ1-2; D is perhaps TRBD1 (5 bases). Germline V gene lookup returns CDR1 SQVTM and CDR2 ANQGSEA. Trimming left V 5 bases short and J 4 bases short, with 14 bases between. This CDR3 spans 13 amino acids. In nucleotides, the CDR3 is TGCAGCGTTCATAGTCAGGGTGGCTATGGCTACACCTTC. Its protein is CSVHSQGGYGYTF.

The chain has TRBV5-6 and TRBJ2-4; D may be TRBD1 or TRBD2 (6 bases each). This CDR3 region has 15 residues. The V gene lost 4 bases and the J gene lost 7 bases, with 18 bases spanning the gap. Germline V gene lookup returns CDR1 SGHDT and CDR2 YYEEEE. The DNA for the CDR3 is TGTGCCAGCAGCCTAGGAGGGGGTAAGAGGAACATTCAGTACTTC. Its translation: CASSLGGGKRNIQYF.

This clonotype was counted only a few times. V and J are TRBV6-5 and TRBJ2-7; 7 bases are shared with TRBD1. CDR3 length equals 15 residues. With 3 bases clipped from V and 1 base from J, the junction kept 6 bases outside the gene matches. Germline V gene lookup returns CDR1 MNHEY and CDR2 SVGAGI. The CDR3 bases are TGTGCCAGCAGTTATTCCGGGACAGCATCCTACGAGCAGTACTTC. This sequence encodes CASSYSGTASYEQYF.

This clonotype was observed many times. V usage is TRBV6-4 and J usage is TRBJ2-3, with D unresolved. Germline V gene lookup returns CDR1 MRHNA and CDR2 SNTAGT. The ends were cut back, 2 bases at V and 2 bases at J, with 8 bases in the middle. The CDR3 spans 14 residues. This CDR3 is CASSDGLDTDTQYF. As DNA, the CDR3 is TGTGCCAGCAGTGACGGGCTAGACACAGATACGCAGTATTTT.

The chain combines TRBV7-9 with TRBJ2-7, with D perhaps matching TRBD1 (5 bases). CDR1 is SEHNR and CDR2 is FQNEAQ in the germline V gene (reference sequence). The ends were cut back, 4 bases at V and 7 bases at J, with 23 bases in the middle. The CDR3 contains 16 residues. The CDR3 sequence: CASSSEWGQEIGEQYF. In DNA, the CDR3 is TGTGCCAGCAGCTCGGAATGGGGCCAGGAAATAGGAGAGCAGTACTTC.

There are a few counts of this clonotype. The chain is built from TRBV11-1 and TRBJ1-5; D call uncertain. The CDR3 runs to 13 residues. V gave up 3 bases and J gave up 3 bases, with 6 bases separating them. Germline V CDR1 and CDR2: SGHAT, FQDESV (reference sequence). For the CDR3, the DNA is TGTGCCAGCAGCTTCGGACTCAATCAGCCCCAGCATTTT. It is translated as CASSFGLNQPQHF. The variable domain in full, completed from reference TRBV11-1 and TRBJ1-5, reads EAEVAQSPRYKITEKSQAVAFWCDPISGHATLYWYRQILGQGPELLVQFQDESVVDDSQLPKDRFSAERLKGVDSTLKIQPAELGDSAMYLCASSFGLNQPQHFGDGTRLSIL.

The chain recombines TRBV20-1 with TRBJ1-2; a weak D match, TRBD1 (6 bases). Germline V lookup: CDR1 DFQATT, CDR2 SNEGSKA (reference sequence). This CDR3 spans 11 amino acids. V was shortened by 6 bases and J by 6 bases, with 11 bases between the two germline ends. CDR3 nucleotide sequence: TGCAGTGCGAACCAGGGGCATGGCTACACCTTC. Amino acids: CSANQGHGYTF.

At least ten counts were recorded for this clonotype. The V call is TRBV6-6, the J call TRBJ1-4, with D unresolved. Germline V CDR1 and CDR2: MNHNY, SVGAGI (reference sequence). V shed 6 bases and J shed 3 bases, with 14 bases lying between them. The CDR3 has 15 residues. The CDR3 region has the DNA TGTGCCAGCAGAGACGGCGACGTAGCTAATGAAAAACTGTTTTTT. Translated: CASRDGDVANEKLFF.

Only a few counts were recorded for this clonotype. V is TRBV7-2 and J is TRBJ2-7, with 8 bases fitting TRBD2. There are 15 residues in the CDR3. After removal of 3 bases from V and 2 bases from J, the junction contained 6 bases not matched to a gene. Germline V CDR1 and CDR2: SGHTA, FQGNSA. The CDR3 DNA follows: TGTGCCAGCAGCTTGCGGGGGGCCGGTCCCTACGAGCAGTACTTC. Its translation is CASSLRGAGPYEQYF.

This chain connects TRBV7-2 to TRBJ2-3, with TRBD2 matching 7 bases. Germline loops: CDR1 SGHTA, CDR2 FQGNSA. Germline trimming cut 2 bases from V and 3 bases from J; bases unmatched to any gene: 11. This CDR3 region has 17 residues. The CDR3 DNA is TGTGCCAGCAGCTTATCACCAGACGGGGGGTATACAGATACGCAGTATTTT. Its protein is CASSLSPDGGYTDTQYF.

This chain joins TRBV28 and TRBJ2-7; D is perhaps TRBD1 or TRBD2 (5 bases each). Germline CDR1 and CDR2: MDHEN and SYDVKM. V was shortened by 1 base and J by 6 bases, with 16 bases between the two germline ends. The CDR3 consists of 15 residues. CDR3 sequence: CASSLSGRGPSEQYF. CDR3 sequence (DNA): TGTGCCAGCAGTTTATCAGGGAGAGGGCCTTCCGAGCAGTACTTC.

This clonotype has only a few counts. The chain uses TRBV7-2 and TRBJ1-2, with TRBD1 as a possible D gene (5 bases). Trimming stripped 7 bases from V and 6 bases from J, with 12 bases between. The CDR3 length is 12 residues. Germline lookup yields CDR1 SGHTA and CDR2 FQGNSA. The CDR3 reads CASNDWGNGYTF. CDR3 bases: TGTGCCAGCAACGACTGGGGCAATGGCTACACCTTC. The complete variable domain, with remaining parts taken from reference TRBV7-2 and TRBJ1-2, reads GAGVSQSPSNKVTEKGKDVELRCDPISGHTALYWYRQSLGQGLEFLIYFQGNSAPDKSGLPSDRFSAERTGGSVSTLTIQRTQQEDSAVYLCASNDWGNGYTFGSGTRLTVV.

The chain has TRBV6-2 or TRBV6-3 and TRBJ2-7; the match to TRBD1 covers 9 bases. The CDR3 has 18 residues. Germline CDR1 is MNHEY and CDR2 is SVGEGT. V shed 6 bases, J shed 4 bases, and the junction held 19 bases outside the gene matches. CDR3 DNA sequence: TGTGCCAGCAGCTCTGACAGGGGGACCCAACCGATCCAGTACGAGCAGTACTTC. This encodes CASSSDRGTQPIQYEQYF.